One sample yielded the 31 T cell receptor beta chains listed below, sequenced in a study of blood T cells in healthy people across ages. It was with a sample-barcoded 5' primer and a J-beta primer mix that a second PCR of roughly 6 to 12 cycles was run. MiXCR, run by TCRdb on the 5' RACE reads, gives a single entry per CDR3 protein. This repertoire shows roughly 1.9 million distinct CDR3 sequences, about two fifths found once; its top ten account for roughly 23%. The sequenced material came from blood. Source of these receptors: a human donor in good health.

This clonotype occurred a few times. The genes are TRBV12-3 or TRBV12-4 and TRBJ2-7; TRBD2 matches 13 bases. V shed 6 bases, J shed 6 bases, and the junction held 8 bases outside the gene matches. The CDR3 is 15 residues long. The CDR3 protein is CASRETSGGASEQYF. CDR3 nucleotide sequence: TGTGCCAGCAGGGAAACTAGCGGGGGGGCCTCCGAGCAGTACTTC.

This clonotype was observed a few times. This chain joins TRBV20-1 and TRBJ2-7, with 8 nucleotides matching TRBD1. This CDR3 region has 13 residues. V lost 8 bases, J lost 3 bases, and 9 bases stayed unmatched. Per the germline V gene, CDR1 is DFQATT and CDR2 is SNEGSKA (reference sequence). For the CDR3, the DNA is TGCAGTACCCGACAGGGGCCGAACTACGAGCAGTACTTC. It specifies CSTRQGPNYEQYF.

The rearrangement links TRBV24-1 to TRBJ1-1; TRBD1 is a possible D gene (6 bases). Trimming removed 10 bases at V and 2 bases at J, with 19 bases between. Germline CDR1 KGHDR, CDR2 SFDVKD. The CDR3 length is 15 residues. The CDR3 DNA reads TGTGCCACGACATCCTGGACAGCACAAAACACTGAAGCTTTCTTT. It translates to CATTSWTAQNTEAFF.

The CDR3 sequence: CASSSSSGQRLHF. CDR3 bases: TGTGCCAGCAGCTCTTCCTCCGGACAAAGACTCCACTTT. The chain employs TRBV9 and TRBJ1-6; tentatively, D is TRBD1 (5 bases). The V gene's germline CDR1 is SGDLS and CDR2 YYNGEE. V lost 4 bases to trimming and J lost 16 bases, with 18 bases between them. This CDR3 is 13 amino acids long.

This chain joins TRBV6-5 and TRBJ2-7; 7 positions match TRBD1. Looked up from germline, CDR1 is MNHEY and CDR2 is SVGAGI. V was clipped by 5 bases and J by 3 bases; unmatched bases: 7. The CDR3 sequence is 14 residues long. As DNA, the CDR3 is TGTGCCAGCAGTACAAGACAGGGCGGCTACGAGCAGTACTTC. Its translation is CASSTRQGGYEQYF.

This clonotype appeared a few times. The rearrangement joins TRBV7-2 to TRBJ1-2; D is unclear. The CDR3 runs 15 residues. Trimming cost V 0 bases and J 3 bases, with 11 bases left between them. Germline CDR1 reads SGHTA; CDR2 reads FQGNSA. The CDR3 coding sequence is TGTGCCAGCAGCTTAGCGAGGGAACCCTACTATGGCTACACCTTC. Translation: CASSLAREPYYGYTF.

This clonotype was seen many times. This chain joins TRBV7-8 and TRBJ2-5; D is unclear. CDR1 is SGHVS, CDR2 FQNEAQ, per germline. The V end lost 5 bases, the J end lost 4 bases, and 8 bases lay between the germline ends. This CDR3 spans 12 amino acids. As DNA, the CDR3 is TGTGCCAGCAGCGCGGAAGGAGAGACCCAGTACTTC. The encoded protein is CASSAEGETQYF.

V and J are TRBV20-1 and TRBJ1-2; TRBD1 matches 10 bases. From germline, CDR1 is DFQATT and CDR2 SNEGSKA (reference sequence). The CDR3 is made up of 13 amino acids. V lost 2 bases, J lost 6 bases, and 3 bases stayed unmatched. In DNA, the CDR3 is TGCAGTGCTAGACTCGGGACAGGGGATGGCTACACCTTC. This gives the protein CSARLGTGDGYTF.

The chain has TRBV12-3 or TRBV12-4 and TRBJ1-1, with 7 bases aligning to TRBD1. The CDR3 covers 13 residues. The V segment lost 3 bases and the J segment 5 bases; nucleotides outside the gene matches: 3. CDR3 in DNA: TGTGCCAGCAGTTTCAGGGGGAGGACTGAAGCTTTCTTT. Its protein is CASSFRGRTEAFF.

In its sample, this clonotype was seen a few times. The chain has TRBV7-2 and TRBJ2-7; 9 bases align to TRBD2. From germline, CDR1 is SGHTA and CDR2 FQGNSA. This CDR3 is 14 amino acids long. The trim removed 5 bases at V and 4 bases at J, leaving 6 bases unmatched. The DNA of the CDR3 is TGTGCCAGCAGCCCCGGACTAGCGTTTTACGAGCAGTACTTC. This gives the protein CASSPGLAFYEQYF.

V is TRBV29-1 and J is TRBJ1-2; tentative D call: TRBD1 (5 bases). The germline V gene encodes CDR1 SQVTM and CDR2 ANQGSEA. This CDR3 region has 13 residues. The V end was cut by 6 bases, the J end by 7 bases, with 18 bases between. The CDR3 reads CSVVWTGARGYTF. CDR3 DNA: TGCAGCGTGGTATGGACCGGGGCACGTGGCTACACCTTC. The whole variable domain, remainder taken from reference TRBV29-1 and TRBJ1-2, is SAVISQKPSRDICQRGTSLTIQCQVDSQVTMMFWYRQQPGQSLTLIATANQGSEATYESGFVIDKFPISRPNLTFSTLTVSNMSPEDSSIYLCSVVWTGARGYTFGSGTRLTVV.

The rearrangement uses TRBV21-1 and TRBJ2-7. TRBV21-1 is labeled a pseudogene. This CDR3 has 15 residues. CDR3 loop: CASSSPETLMTEQYF. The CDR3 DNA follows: TGTGCCAGTAGCAGTCCAGAGACCCTTATGACCGAGCAGTACTTC.

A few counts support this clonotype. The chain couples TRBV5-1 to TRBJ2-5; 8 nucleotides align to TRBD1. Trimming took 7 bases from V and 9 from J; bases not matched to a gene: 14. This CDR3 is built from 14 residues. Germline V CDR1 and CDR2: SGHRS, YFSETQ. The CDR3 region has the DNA TGCGCCAGCGGGACAGGACGGGGTATGAGTCCCCAGTACTTC. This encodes CASGTGRGMSPQYF.

The CDR3 DNA sequence: TGTGCCAGCAGCGTAGCTGTACAGCGTGACAATGAGCAGTTCTTC. It specifies CASSVAVQRDNEQFF. This sequence joins TRBV9 and TRBJ2-1; no clear D gene. V shed 0 bases and J shed 5 bases, with 12 bases lying between them. The germline V gene has CDR1 SGDLS and CDR2 YYNGEE. The CDR3 has 15 amino acids.

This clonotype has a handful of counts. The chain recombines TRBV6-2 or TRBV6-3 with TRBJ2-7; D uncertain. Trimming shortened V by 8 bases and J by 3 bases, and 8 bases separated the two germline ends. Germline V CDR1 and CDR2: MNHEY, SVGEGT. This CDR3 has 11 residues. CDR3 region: CASGEFYEQYF. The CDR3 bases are TGTGCCAGCGGAGAGTTCTACGAGCAGTACTTC.

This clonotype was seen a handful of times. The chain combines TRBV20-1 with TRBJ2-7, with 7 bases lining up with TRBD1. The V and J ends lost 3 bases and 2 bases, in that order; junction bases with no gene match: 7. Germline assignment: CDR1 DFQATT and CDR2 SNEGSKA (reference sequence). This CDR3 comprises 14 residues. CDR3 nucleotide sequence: TGCAGTGCTAGCCGGGACAGACCAGCCTACGAGCAGTACTTC. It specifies CSASRDRPAYEQYF.

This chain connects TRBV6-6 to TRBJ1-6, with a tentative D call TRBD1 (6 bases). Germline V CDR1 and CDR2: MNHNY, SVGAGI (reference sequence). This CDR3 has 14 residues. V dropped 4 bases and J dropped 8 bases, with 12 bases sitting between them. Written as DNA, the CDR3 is TGTGCCAGCAGTTTCGGGGGCGAAGATTCACCCCTCCACTTT. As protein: CASSFGGEDSPLHF.

This CDR3 is CASSPVAGGPADTQYF. The CDR3 DNA follows: TGTGCCAGCAGCCCCGTGGCGGGAGGGCCAGCAGATACGCAGTATTTT. The gene calls are TRBV12-3 or TRBV12-4 and TRBJ2-3, with 9 bases lining up with TRBD2. V lost 6 bases, J lost 4 bases, and 11 bases stayed unmatched. The CDR3 sequence is 16 residues long.

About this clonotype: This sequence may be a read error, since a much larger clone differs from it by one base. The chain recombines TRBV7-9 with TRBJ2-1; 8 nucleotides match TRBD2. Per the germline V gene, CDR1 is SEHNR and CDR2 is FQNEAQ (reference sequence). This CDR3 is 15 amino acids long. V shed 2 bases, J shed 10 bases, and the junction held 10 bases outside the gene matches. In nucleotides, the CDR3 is TGTGCCAGCAGCTTAAAGGCGGGGGGACGATACGAGCAGTTCTTC. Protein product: CASSLKAGGRYEQFF.

As DNA, the CDR3 is TGTGCCAGCAGTATAGCCGTTTCCTACGAGCAGTACTTC. This translates into CASSIAVSYEQYF. V is TRBV25-1 and J is TRBJ2-7; no reliable D call. The CDR3 loop spans 13 amino acids. V was pared by 5 bases and J by 1 base, with 9 bases between. Germline V gene data show CDR1 as MGHDK and CDR2 as SYGVNS.

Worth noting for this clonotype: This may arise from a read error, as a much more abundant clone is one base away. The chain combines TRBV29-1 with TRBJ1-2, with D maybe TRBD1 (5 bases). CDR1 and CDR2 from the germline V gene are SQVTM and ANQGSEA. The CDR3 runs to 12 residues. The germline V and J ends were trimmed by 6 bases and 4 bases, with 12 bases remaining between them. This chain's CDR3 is CSVDSERYGYTF. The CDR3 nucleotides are TGCAGCGTCGACAGTGAACGCTATGGCTACACCTTC.

The CDR3 spells CASSLSTGTAEAFF. The CDR3 DNA follows: TGTGCCAGCAGTTTATCTACCGGGACAGCTGAAGCTTTCTTT. This chain links TRBV27 with TRBJ1-1, with TRBD1 identical over 7 bases. The CDR3 has 14 residues. J lost 6 bases, V lost 0 bases, and 4 bases had no gene match. CDR1 and CDR2 from the germline V gene are MNHEY and SMNVEV (reference sequence).

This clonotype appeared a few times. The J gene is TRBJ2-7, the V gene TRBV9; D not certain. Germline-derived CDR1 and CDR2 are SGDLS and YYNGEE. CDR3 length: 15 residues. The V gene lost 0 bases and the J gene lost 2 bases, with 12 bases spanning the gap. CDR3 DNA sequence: TGTGCCAGCAGCGTAGATACAGACCCGACCTACGAGCAGTACTTC. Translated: CASSVDTDPTYEQYF. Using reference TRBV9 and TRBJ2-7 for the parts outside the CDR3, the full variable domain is DSGVTQTPKHLITATGQRVTLRCSPRSGDLSVYWYQQSLDQGLQFLIQYYNGEERAKGNILERFSAQQFPDLHSELNLSSLELGDSALYFCASSVDTDPTYEQYFGPGTRLTVT.

The CDR3 nucleotides read TGTGCCAGCAGTTACTCGGGGGAATTTTACTACGAGCAGTACTTC. Amino acid sequence: CASSYSGEFYYEQYF. This sequence joins TRBV6-5 and TRBJ2-7, with D tentatively TRBD1 or TRBD2 (5 bases each). Germline lookup yields CDR1 MNHEY and CDR2 SVGAGI. The V end lost 0 bases, the J end lost 3 bases, and 12 bases lay between the germline ends. The CDR3 contains 15 residues.

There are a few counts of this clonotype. CDR3 residues: CSASGTGAYNEQFF. CDR3 DNA sequence: TGCAGTGCCTCCGGGACAGGGGCATACAATGAGCAGTTCTTC. This chain joins TRBV20-1 and TRBJ2-1; 10 nucleotides agree with TRBD1. CDR1 and CDR2 (germline): DFQATT, SNEGSKA (reference sequence). V shed 6 bases, J shed 4 bases, and the junction held 6 bases outside the gene matches. This CDR3 is 14 amino acids long.

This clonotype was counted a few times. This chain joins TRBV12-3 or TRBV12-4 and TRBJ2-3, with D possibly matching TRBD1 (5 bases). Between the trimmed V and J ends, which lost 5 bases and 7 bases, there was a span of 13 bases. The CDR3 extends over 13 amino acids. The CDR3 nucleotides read TGTGCCAGCAGTACCCAAGGGGTGAATACGCAGTATTTT. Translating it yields CASSTQGVNTQYF.

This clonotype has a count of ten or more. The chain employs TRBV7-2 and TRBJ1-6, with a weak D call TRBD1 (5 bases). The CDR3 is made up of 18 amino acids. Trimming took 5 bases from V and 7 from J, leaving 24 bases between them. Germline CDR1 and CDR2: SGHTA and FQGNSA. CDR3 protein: CASSPWGGPFFDNSPLHF. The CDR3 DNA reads TGTGCCAGCAGCCCATGGGGGGGACCGTTTTTTGACAATTCACCCCTCCACTTT.

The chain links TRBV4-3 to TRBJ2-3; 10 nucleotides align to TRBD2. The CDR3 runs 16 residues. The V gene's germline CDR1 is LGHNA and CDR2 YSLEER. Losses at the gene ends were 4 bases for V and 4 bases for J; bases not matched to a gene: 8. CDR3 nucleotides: TGCGCCAGCAGCCGCGTAGCGGGGGGTGCCTCAGATACGCAGTATTTT. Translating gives CASSRVAGGASDTQYF.

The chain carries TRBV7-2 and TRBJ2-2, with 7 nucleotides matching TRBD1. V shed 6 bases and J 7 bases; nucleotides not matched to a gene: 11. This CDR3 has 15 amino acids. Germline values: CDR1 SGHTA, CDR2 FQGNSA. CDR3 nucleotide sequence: TGTGCCAGCAGATCGCCGACAGGGTGGCACGGGGAGCTGTTTTTT. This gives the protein CASRSPTGWHGELFF.

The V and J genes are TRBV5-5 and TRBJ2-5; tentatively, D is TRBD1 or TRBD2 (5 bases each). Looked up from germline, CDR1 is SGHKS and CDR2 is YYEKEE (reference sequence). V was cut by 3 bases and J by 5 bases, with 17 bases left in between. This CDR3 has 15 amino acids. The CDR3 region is CASSSGTPRGETQYF. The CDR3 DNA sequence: TGTGCCAGCAGCTCCGGGACCCCGAGGGGCGAGACCCAGTACTTC.

Written as DNA, the CDR3 is TGCAGCGTGGAGGAAGTTACAGTACTCACCTTC. Amino acids: CSVEEVTVLTF. The genes are TRBV29-1 and TRBJ1-2; D is uncertain. Trimming removed 6 bases from V and 13 bases from J, with 18 bases in between. Germline loops: CDR1 SQVTM, CDR2 ANQGSEA. The CDR3 runs to 11 residues.